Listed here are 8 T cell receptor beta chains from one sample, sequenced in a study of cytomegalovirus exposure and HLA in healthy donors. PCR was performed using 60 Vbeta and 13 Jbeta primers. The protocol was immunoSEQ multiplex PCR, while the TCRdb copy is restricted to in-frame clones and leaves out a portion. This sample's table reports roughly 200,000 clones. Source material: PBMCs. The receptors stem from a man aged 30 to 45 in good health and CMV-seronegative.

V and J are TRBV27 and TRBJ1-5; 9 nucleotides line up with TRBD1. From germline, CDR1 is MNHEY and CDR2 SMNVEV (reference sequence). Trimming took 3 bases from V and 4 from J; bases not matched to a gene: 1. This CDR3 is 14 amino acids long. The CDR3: CASSFGQGNQPQHF. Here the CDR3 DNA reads TGTGCCAGCAGTTTCGGACAGGGGAATCAGCCCCAGCATTTT.

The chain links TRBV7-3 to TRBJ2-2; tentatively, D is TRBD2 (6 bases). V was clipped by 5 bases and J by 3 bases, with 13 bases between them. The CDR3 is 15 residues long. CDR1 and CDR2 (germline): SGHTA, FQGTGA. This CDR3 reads CASSLGLEYTGELFF. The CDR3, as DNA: TGTGCCAGCAGCCTGGGACTCGAATACACCGGGGAGCTGTTTTTT.

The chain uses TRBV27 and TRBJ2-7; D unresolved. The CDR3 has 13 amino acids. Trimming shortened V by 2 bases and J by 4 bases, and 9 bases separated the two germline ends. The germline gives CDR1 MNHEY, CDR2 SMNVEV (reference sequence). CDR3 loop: CASSLNSFYEQYF. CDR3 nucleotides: TGTGCCAGCAGTTTAAATTCCTTTTACGAGCAGTACTTC.

CDR3 bases: TGTGCCAGCAATTTCCAGGGGAACACTGAAGCTTTCTTT. It specifies CASNFQGNTEAFF. The rearrangement links TRBV2 to TRBJ1-1, with D tentatively TRBD1 (5 bases). The germline CDR1 and CDR2 sequences are SNHLY and FYNNEI. Trimming took 7 bases from V and 1 from J, leaving 10 bases between them. The CDR3 is made up of 13 amino acids. The entire variable domain, with the rest obtained from reference TRBV2 and TRBJ1-1, is as follows: EPEVTQTPSHQVTQMGQEVILRCVPISNHLYFYWYRQILGQKVEFLVSFYNNEISEKSEIFDDQFSVERPDGSNFTLKIRSTKLEDSAMYFCASNFQGNTEAFFGQGTRLTVV.

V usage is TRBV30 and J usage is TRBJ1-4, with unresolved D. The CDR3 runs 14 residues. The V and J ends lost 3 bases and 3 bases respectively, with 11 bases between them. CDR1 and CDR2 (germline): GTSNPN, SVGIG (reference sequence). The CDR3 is CAWRSYSSNEKLFF. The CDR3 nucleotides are TGTGCCTGGAGATCTTACAGTTCTAATGAAAAACTGTTTTTT. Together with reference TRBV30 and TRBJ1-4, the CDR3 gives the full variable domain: SQTIHQWPATLVQPVGSPLSLECTVEGTSNPNLYWYRQAAGRGLQLLFYSVGIGQISSEVPQNLSASRPQDRQFILSSKKLLLSDSGFYLCAWRSYSSNEKLFFGSGTQLSVL.

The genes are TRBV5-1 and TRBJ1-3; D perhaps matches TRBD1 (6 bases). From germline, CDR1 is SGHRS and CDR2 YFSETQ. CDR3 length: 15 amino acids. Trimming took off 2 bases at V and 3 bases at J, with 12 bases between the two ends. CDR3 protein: CASSFLQGNGNTIYF. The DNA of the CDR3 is TGCGCCAGCAGCTTCCTACAGGGAAATGGAAACACCATATATTTT.

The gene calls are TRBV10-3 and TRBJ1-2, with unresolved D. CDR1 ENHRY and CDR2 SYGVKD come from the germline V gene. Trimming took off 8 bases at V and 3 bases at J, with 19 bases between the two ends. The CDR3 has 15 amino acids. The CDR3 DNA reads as TGTGCCATCTCCCCGGGGATTGCGCGGGACTATGGCTACACCTTC. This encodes CAISPGIARDYGYTF.

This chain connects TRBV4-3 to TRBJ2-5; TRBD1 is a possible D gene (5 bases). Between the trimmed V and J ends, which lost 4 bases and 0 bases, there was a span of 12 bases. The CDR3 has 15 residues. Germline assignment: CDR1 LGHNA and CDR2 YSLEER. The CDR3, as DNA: TGCGCCAGCAGCCGAAATCCGACAGACCAAGAGACCCAGTACTTC. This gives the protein CASSRNPTDQETQYF.